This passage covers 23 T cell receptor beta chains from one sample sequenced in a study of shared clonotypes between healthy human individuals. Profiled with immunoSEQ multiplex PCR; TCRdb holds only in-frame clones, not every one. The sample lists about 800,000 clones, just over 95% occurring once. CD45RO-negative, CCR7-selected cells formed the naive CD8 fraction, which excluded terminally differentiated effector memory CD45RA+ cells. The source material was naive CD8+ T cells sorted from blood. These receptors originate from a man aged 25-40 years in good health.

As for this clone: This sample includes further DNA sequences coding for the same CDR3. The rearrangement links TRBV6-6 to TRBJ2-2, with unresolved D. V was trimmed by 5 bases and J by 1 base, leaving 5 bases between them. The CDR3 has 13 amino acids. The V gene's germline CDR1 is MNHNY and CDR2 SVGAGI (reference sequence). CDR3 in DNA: TGTGCCAGCAGTCTACGGAACACCGGGGAGCTGTTTTTT. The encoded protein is CASSLRNTGELFF.

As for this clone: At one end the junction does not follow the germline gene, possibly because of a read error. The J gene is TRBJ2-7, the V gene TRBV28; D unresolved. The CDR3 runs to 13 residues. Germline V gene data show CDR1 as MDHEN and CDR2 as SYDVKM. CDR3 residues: CATSIERSNEQYF. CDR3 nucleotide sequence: TGTGCCACCTCGATAGAGCGCTCCAACGAGCAGTACTTC.

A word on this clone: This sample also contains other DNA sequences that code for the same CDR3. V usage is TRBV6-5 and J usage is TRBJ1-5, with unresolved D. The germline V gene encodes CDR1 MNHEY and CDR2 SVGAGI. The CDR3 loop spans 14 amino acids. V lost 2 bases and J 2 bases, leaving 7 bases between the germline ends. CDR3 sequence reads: CASSYAGGNQPQHF. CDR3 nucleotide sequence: TGTGCCAGCAGTTACGCCGGAGGCAATCAGCCCCAGCATTTT.

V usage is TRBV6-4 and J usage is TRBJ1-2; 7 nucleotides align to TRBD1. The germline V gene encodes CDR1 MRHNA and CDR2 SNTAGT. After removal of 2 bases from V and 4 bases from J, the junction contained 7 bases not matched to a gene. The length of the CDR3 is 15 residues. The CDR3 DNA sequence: TGTGCCAGCAGTGACGCTGGAGGGGGCGGCTATGGCTACACCTTC. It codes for CASSDAGGGGYGYTF.

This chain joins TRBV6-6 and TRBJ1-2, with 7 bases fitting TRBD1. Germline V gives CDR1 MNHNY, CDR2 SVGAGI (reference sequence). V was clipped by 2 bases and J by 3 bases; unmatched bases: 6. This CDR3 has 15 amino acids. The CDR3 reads CASSYGWQGDYGYTF. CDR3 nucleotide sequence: TGTGCCAGCAGTTACGGCTGGCAGGGGGACTATGGCTACACCTTC.

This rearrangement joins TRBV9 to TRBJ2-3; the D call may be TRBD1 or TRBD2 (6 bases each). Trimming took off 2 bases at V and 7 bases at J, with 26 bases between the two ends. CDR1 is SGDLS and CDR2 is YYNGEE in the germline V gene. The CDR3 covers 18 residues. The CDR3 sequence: CASSVRGDPTLPTNTQYF. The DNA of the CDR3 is TGTGCCAGCAGCGTGAGGGGGGACCCGACCCTACCAACAAATACGCAGTATTTT.

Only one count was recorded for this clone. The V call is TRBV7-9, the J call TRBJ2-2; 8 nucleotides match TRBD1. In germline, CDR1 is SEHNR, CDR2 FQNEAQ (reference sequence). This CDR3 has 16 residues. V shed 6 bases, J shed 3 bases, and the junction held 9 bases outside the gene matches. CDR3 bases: TGTGCCAGCAGGGACACAGGGGGTTCGGACACCGGGGAGCTGTTTTTT. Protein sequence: CASRDTGGSDTGELFF.

The CDR3 here is CASSQTPHGLAGDEQFF. Written as DNA, the CDR3 is TGCGCCAGCAGCCAGACCCCTCACGGACTAGCGGGAGATGAGCAGTTCTTC. This chain uses TRBV4-3 with TRBJ2-1; TRBD2 aligns across 13 bases. The J segment lost 8 bases and the V segment lost 3 bases, leaving 10 bases of the junction unmatched. CDR3 size: 17 residues. Looked up from germline, CDR1 is LGHNA and CDR2 is YSLEER.

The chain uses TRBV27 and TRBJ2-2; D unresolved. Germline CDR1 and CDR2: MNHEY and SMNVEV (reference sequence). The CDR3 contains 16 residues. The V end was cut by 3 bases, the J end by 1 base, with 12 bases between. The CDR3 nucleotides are TGTGCCAGCAGTTTCCTTCCTAATTTGAACACCGGGGAGCTGTTTTTT. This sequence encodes CASSFLPNLNTGELFF.

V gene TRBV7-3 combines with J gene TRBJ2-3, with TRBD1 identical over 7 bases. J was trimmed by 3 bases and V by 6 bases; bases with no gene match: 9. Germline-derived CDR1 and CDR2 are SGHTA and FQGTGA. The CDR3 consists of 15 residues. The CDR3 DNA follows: TGTGCCAGCAGTGGGACCGGGACAGATACAGATACGCAGTATTTT. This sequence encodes CASSGTGTDTDTQYF. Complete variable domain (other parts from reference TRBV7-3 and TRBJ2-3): GAGVSQTPSNKVTEKGKYVELRCDPISGHTALYWYRQSLGQGPEFLIYFQGTGAADDSGLPNDRFFAVRPEGSVSTLKIQRTERGDSAVYLCASSGTGTDTDTQYFGPGTRLTVL.

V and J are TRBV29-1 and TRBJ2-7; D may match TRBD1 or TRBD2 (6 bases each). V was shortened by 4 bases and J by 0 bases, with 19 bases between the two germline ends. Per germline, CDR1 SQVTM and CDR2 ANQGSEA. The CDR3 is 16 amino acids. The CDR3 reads CSVVGSIGGNSYEQYF. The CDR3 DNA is TGCAGCGTTGTGGGATCCATAGGGGGGAACTCCTACGAGCAGTACTTC.

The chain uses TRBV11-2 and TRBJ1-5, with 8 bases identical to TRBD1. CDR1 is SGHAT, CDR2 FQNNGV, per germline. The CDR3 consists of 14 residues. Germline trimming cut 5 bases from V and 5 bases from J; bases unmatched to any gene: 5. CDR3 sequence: CASSPGTGDQPQHF. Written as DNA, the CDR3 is TGTGCCAGCAGCCCCGGGACAGGCGATCAGCCCCAGCATTTT.

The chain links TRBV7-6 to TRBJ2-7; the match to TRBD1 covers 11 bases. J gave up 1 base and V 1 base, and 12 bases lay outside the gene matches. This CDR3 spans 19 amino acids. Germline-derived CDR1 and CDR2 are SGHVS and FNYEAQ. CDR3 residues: CASSLGPGQGGFASYEQYF. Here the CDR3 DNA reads TGTGCCAGCAGCTTAGGGCCGGGACAGGGGGGTTTTGCGTCCTACGAGCAGTACTTC.

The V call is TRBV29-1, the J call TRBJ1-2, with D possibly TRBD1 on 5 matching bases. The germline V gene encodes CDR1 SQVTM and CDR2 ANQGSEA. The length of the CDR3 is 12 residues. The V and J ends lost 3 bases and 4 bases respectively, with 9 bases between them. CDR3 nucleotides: TGCAGCGTTGATCAGGGATTCTATGGCTACACCTTC. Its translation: CSVDQGFYGYTF.

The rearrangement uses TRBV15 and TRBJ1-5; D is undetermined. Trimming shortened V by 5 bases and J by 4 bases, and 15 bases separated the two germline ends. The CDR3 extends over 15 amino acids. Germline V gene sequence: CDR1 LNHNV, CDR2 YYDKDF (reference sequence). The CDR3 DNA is TGTGCCACCAGCTCCTTGGATACGCTTAATCAGCCCCAGCATTTT. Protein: CATSSLDTLNQPQHF.

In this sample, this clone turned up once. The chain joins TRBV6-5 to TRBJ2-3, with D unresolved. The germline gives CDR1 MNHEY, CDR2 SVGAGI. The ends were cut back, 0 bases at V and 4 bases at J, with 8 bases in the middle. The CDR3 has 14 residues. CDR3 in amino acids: CASSYSIRADTQYF. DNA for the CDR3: TGTGCCAGCAGTTACTCGATACGGGCAGATACGCAGTATTTT.

CDR3: CSIDEGDTQYF. The DNA of the CDR3 is TGCAGTATAGATGAGGGTGATACGCAGTATTTT. J is TRBJ2-3 and V is TRBV20-1; D might be TRBD2 (5 bases). The germline V gene encodes CDR1 DFQATT and CDR2 SNEGSKA (reference sequence). The CDR3 is 11 amino acids. Trimming removed 8 bases from V and 6 bases from J, with 12 bases in between.

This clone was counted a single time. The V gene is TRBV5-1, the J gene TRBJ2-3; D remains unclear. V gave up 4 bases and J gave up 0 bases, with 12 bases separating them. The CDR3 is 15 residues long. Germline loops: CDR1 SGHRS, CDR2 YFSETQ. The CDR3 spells CASSKLVDSTDTQYF. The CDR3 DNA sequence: TGCGCCAGCAGCAAGCTAGTAGATAGCACAGATACGCAGTATTTT.

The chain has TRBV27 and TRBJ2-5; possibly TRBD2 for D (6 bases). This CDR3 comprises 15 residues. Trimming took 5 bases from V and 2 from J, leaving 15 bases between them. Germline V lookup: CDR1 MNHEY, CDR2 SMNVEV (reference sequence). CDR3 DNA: TGTGCCAGCAGTGGGCTCGGACTATTACAAGAGACCCAGTACTTC. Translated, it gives CASSGLGLLQETQYF.

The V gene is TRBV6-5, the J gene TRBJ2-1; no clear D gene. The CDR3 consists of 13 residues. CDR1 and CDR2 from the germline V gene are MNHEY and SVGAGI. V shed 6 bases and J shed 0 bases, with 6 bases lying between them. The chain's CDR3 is CASRPSSYNEQFF. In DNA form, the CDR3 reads TGTGCCAGCAGACCAAGCTCCTACAATGAGCAGTTCTTC.

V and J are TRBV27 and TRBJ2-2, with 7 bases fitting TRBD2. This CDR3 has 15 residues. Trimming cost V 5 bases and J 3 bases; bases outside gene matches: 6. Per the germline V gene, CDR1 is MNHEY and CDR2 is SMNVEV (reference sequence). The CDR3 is CASSVMGGDTGELFF. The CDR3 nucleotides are TGTGCCAGCAGTGTTATGGGGGGGGACACCGGGGAGCTGTTTTTT.

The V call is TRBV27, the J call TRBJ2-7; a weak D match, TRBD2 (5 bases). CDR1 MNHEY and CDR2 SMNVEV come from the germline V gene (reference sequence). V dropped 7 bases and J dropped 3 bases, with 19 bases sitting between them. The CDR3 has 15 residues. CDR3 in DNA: TGTGCCAGCAAGTTACAAGCGGAGACACTCTACGAGCAGTACTTC. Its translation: CASKLQAETLYEQYF.

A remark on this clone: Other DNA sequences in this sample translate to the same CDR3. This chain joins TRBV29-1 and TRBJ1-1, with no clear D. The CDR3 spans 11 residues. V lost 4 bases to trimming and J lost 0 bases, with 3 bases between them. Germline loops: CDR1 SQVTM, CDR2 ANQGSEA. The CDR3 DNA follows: TGCAGCGTTGTCCTGAACACTGAAGCTTTCTTT. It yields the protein CSVVLNTEAFF.